These 10 T cell receptor beta chains were sequenced from one sample in a study of T cell responses to AZD1222 COVID-19 vaccine. TCRdb's copy holds only in-frame clones and misses some; the assay was immunoSEQ multiplex PCR. The table includes over 150,000 clones, approximately 92% detected once. The material sequenced was peripheral blood, taken on day 0 of AZD1222 vaccination. Source of these receptors: an adult in good health.

This rearrangement joins TRBV12-3 or TRBV12-4 to TRBJ2-7, with 8 positions matching TRBD1. The CDR3 runs to 12 residues. The trim removed 5 bases at V and 4 bases at J, leaving 1 base unmatched. The CDR3 sequence is CASSRDRYEQYV. Written as DNA, the CDR3 is TGTGCCAGCAGTCGGGACAGGTACGAGCAGTACGTC.

The V and J genes are TRBV7-9 and TRBJ1-2; D unresolved. This CDR3 has 12 residues. The V and J ends lost 11 bases and 1 base respectively, with 11 bases between them. The germline V gene encodes CDR1 SEHNR and CDR2 FQNEAQ (reference sequence). The CDR3 bases are TGTGCCTCAGCAGGCGATAACTATGGCTACACCTTC. Encoded protein: CASAGDNYGYTF.

The chain employs TRBV27 and TRBJ2-5, with D possibly being TRBD1 (6 bases). V was cut by 6 bases and J by 10 bases, with 27 bases left in between. CDR3 length equals 16 residues. Per germline, CDR1 MNHEY and CDR2 SMNVEV (reference sequence). This CDR3 reads CASRSMRDTSSKGQYF. CDR3 bases: TGTGCCAGCAGAAGTATGAGGGACACGTCCTCGAAGGGCCAGTACTTC.

V gene TRBV6-5 combines with J gene TRBJ1-1; D ambiguous. The CDR3 covers 14 residues. V was cut by 5 bases and J by 2 bases, with 12 bases left in between. Germline lookup yields CDR1 MNHEY and CDR2 SVGAGI. The CDR3 loop is CASSRRHLNTEAFF. The DNA of the CDR3 is TGTGCCAGCAGTCGCAGACACCTAAACACTGAAGCTTTCTTT.

The chain employs TRBV18 and TRBJ1-1; D gene ambiguous. Germline-derived CDR1 and CDR2 are KGHSH and LQKENI. Trimming pared 3 bases from V and 3 bases from J, leaving 11 bases between. The CDR3 extends over 14 amino acids. The CDR3 spells CASSPRPGDTEAFF. CDR3 bases: TGTGCCAGCTCACCCCGGCCGGGTGACACTGAAGCTTTCTTT.

In this sample, this clone turned up a few times. CDR3 amino acids: CAWSADINQPQHF. CDR3 in DNA: TGTGCCTGGAGTGCGGACATCAATCAGCCCCAGCATTTT. The chain recombines TRBV30 with TRBJ1-5, with a tentative D call TRBD1 (5 bases). The V and J ends lost 1 base and 3 bases respectively, with 7 bases between them. The germline CDR1 and CDR2 sequences are GTSNPN and SVGIG (reference sequence). CDR3 size: 13 residues. Supplemented by reference TRBV30 and TRBJ1-5, the full variable domain reads SQTIHQWPATLVQPVGSPLSLECTVEGTSNPNLYWYRQAAGRGLQLLFYSVGIGQISSEVPQNLSASRPQDRQFILSSKKLLLSDSGFYLCAWSADINQPQHFGDGTRLSIL.

The chain combines TRBV7-9 with TRBJ2-7, with D unresolved. The CDR3 runs to 11 residues. V shed 1 base and J shed 5 bases, with 3 bases lying between them. Germline V gene data show CDR1 as SEHNR and CDR2 as FQNEAQ (reference sequence). The DNA for the CDR3 is TGTGCCAGCAGCTTAGTCGACGAGCAGTACTTC. This sequence encodes CASSLVDEQYF.

The CDR3 here is CASSEWGAVDYGYTF. Here the CDR3 DNA reads TGTGCCAGCAGTGAATGGGGGGCGGTTGACTATGGCTACACCTTC. The rearrangement uses TRBV25-1 and TRBJ1-2, with a weak D call TRBD1 (6 bases). The germline CDR1 and CDR2 sequences are MGHDK and SYGVNS. The CDR3 runs 15 residues. V was pared by 1 base and J by 3 bases, with 12 bases between.

The count of this clone is one. The chain uses TRBV30 and TRBJ1-2; D gene unclear. Trimming took off 2 bases at V and 4 bases at J, with 2 bases between the two ends. The CDR3 is 10 residues long. Germline CDR1 is GTSNPN and CDR2 is SVGIG (reference sequence). The CDR3 region is CAWSTYGYTF. CDR3 coding DNA: TGTGCCTGGAGTACCTATGGCTACACCTTC.

This chain connects TRBV29-1 to TRBJ1-2; tentatively, D is TRBD1 (5 bases). Deletions cut 4 bases from V and 5 bases from J, with 14 bases between. The CDR3 is 13 residues long. In germline, CDR1 is SQVTM, CDR2 ANQGSEA. CDR3 in amino acids: CSVGFRVEYGYTF. For the CDR3, the DNA is TGCAGCGTTGGTTTCAGGGTGGAATATGGCTACACCTTC.